The 12 T cell receptor beta chains below come from one sample, sequenced in a study of blood T cell repertoires in COVID-19 (TCRdb year 2020). Receptor amplification or capture employed the immunoSEQ multiplex PCR assay. TCRdb retrieved this table from immuneACCESS and kept in-frame rearrangements only. Not all clones are present; in checked studies, unresolved V genes account for under half, and no reason is known for the remainder. This sample gives about 70,000 clones in total; around nine tenths of them show up just once. The top ten constitute under 13% of the sample. The sequenced material came from peripheral blood. The receptors shown here come from a woman under 30 with acute or convalescent COVID-19.

The genes are TRBV6-5 and TRBJ1-2; 7 positions match TRBD1. With V trimmed by 6 bases and J by 3 bases, 4 bases remained unmatched. The CDR3 runs to 13 residues. Germline CDR1 and CDR2: MNHEY and SVGAGI. The CDR3 sequence is CASRPTGDYGYTF. The CDR3 bases are TGTGCCAGCAGGCCCACAGGGGACTATGGCTACACCTTC.

J is TRBJ1-5 and V is TRBV5-8, with TRBD1 identical over 7 bases. This CDR3 has 16 residues. Germline assignment: CDR1 SGHTS and CDR2 YDEGEE. With 5 bases clipped from V and 4 bases from J, the junction kept 12 bases outside the gene matches. CDR3 sequence reads: CASSDESGTANQPQHF. The CDR3 DNA follows: TGTGCCAGCAGTGACGAATCCGGGACAGCGAATCAGCCCCAGCATTTT.

The gene calls are TRBV11-2 and TRBJ2-3; the D gene is possibly TRBD1 (5 bases). The CDR3 consists of 16 residues. Trimming shortened V by 2 bases and J by 0 bases, and 12 bases separated the two germline ends. Germline loops: CDR1 SGHAT, CDR2 FQNNGV. The CDR3 is CASSLQPRTSTDTQYF. CDR3 coding DNA: TGTGCCAGCAGCTTACAACCCAGGACAAGCACAGATACGCAGTATTTT.

This chain joins TRBV30 and TRBJ2-2, with D hard to call. Germline V gene sequence: CDR1 GTSNPN, CDR2 SVGIG (reference sequence). This CDR3 is built from 15 residues. Trimming stripped 4 bases from V and 0 bases from J, with 12 bases between. The CDR3: CAWTNSLANTGELFF. The CDR3 DNA follows: TGTGCCTGGACAAACAGCCTCGCGAACACCGGGGAGCTGTTTTTT.

The chain couples TRBV19 to TRBJ2-3; 14 nucleotides match TRBD2. The CDR3 covers 14 residues. CDR1 is LNHDA, CDR2 SQIVND, per germline (reference sequence). Trimming removed 4 bases from V and 8 bases from J; junction bases left unmatched: 2. The CDR3 DNA reads as TGTGCCAGTAGTAAGGGACTAGCGGGGGCTACGCAGTATTTT. Protein product: CASSKGLAGATQYF.

J is TRBJ2-7 and V is TRBV2; 8 positions agree with TRBD2. The CDR3 spans 15 residues. Unmatched junction bases numbered 9, after V lost 4 bases and J lost 4 bases. The germline V gene has CDR1 SNHLY and CDR2 FYNNEI. CDR3 sequence: CASSVNSGSVYEQYF. In DNA form, the CDR3 reads TGTGCCAGCAGTGTGAACAGCGGGAGCGTTTACGAGCAGTACTTC.

This sequence joins TRBV4-3 and TRBJ2-1; 7 bases are shared with TRBD2. Trimming at V came to 0 bases and at J to 9 bases, leaving 11 bases not matched to a gene. The CDR3 sequence is 16 residues long. Germline V gene data show CDR1 as LGHNA and CDR2 as YSLEER. For the CDR3, the DNA is TGCGCCAGCAGCCAAGATTGGACTAGTCGGTTGACTGAGCAGTTCTTC. It codes for CASSQDWTSRLTEQFF.

The chain joins TRBV5-6 to TRBJ2-7, with 9 positions matching TRBD1. Germline V gene sequence: CDR1 SGHDT, CDR2 YYEEEE. V was pared by 3 bases and J by 6 bases, with 22 bases of the junction left unmatched. The CDR3 has 19 amino acids. CDR3 DNA: TGTGCCAGCAGCTCCCTCGCCTACATTCGGGACAGGGACATTGGCGAGCAGTACTTC. It specifies CASSSLAYIRDRDIGEQYF.

Note on this clone: Additional DNA sequences in this sample encode the identical CDR3. This chain uses TRBV2 with TRBJ2-7; TRBD1 aligns across 7 bases. CDR3 size: 14 residues. Germline V CDR1 and CDR2: SNHLY, FYNNEI. J lost 0 bases, V lost 2 bases, and 1 base had no gene match. CDR3 in amino acids: CASSEQGVSYEQYF. The DNA for the CDR3 is TGTGCCAGCAGTGAACAGGGGGTCTCCTACGAGCAGTACTTC.

The rearrangement links TRBV2 to TRBJ2-3, with 8 bases fitting TRBD2. V lost 9 bases and J lost 1; bases outside the gene matches: 6. The germline V gene encodes CDR1 SNHLY and CDR2 FYNNEI. CDR3 length: 14 amino acids. CDR3 sequence (DNA): TGTGCCAGTAGGACTAGCAGACGCACAGATACGCAGTATTTT. Translation gives CASRTSRRTDTQYF.

The chain joins TRBV5-1 to TRBJ2-1; the match to TRBD1 covers 7 bases. Unmatched junction bases numbered 5, after V lost 0 bases and J lost 8 bases. Germline CDR1 and CDR2: SGHRS and YFSETQ. The length of the CDR3 is 14 residues. In DNA, the CDR3 is TGCGCCAGCAGCTTGGCAGGGGGTATCGATGAGCAGTTCTTC. Its protein product is CASSLAGGIDEQFF.

The rearrangement joins TRBV19 to TRBJ2-5; 14 bases align to TRBD2. Germline lookup yields CDR1 LNHDA and CDR2 SQIVND (reference sequence). This CDR3 region has 15 residues. J lost 5 bases, V lost 4 bases, and 3 bases had no gene match. CDR3 in DNA: TGTGCCAGTAGTAGGACTAGCGGGGGGTACGAGACCCAGTACTTC. Translated, it gives CASSRTSGGYETQYF.